These 2 T cell receptor beta chains were all obtained from the same sample, sequenced in a study of blood T cell repertoires in COVID-19. Clones were sequenced by immunoSEQ multiplex PCR, and TCRdb holds only the in-frame ones, with some missing. Of some 200,000 clones listed, approximately 84% were seen once; the top ten hold around 7.3%. Sequenced: peripheral blood. The source is a woman in her 50s with active or convalescent COVID-19.

This chain connects TRBV18 to TRBJ1-1; the D gene is possibly TRBD1 (5 bases). Germline CDR1 KGHSH, CDR2 LQKENI. This CDR3 is built from 16 residues. Trimming removed 2 bases from V and 0 bases from J, with 13 bases in between. The CDR3 region is CASSPTQGWMNTEAFF. For the CDR3, the DNA is TGTGCCAGCTCACCAACCCAGGGATGGATGAACACTGAAGCTTTCTTT. The whole variable domain, filled in from reference TRBV18 and TRBJ1-1, reads NAGVMQNPRHLVRRRGQEARLRCSPMKGHSHVYWYRQLPEEGLKFMVYLQKENIIDESGMPKERFSAEFPKEGPSILRIQQVVRGDSAAYFCASSPTQGWMNTEAFFGQGTRLTVV.

The chain's CDR3 is CASSVDVAPEEKLFF. The CDR3 DNA is TGTGCCAGCAGCGTAGATGTAGCCCCAGAGGAAAAACTGTTTTTT. The chain has TRBV9 and TRBJ1-4; D not certain. The length of the CDR3 is 15 residues. In germline, CDR1 is SGDLS, CDR2 YYNGEE. Between the trimmed V and J ends, which lost 0 bases and 8 bases, there was a span of 14 bases.